These T cell receptor beta chains were read from a single sample in a study of control samples from healthy donors and cancer patients. Libraries were prepared by immunoSEQ multiplex PCR; TCRdb keeps only in-frame clonotypes and omits some of them. Here the sample spans 100,000 to 150,000 clones, approximately 92% being singletons. The sequencing sample was made of blood. These receptors were obtained from a man aged 35-49 years in good health. The CDR3 runs from the conserved cysteine through the conserved F or W. D genes are given only for firm matches. Rows may omit the clone size; those that give it use once, few, many or a size class.

j_call clone_size v_call d_call cdr3_aa cdr3_nt
TRBJ2-1 . TRBV7-3 TRBD2 CASSLEPGLAMDEQFF TGTGCCAGCAGCTTGGAACCGGGACTAGCTATGGATGAGCAGTTCTTC
TRBJ1-5 . TRBV21-1 . CAIGVDRGRNQPQHF TGTGCCATCGGAGTAGACAGGGGGCGTAATCAGCCCCAGCATTTT
TRBJ1-4 . TRBV3-1/TRBV3-2 TRBD1 CASSQGDRGFEKLFF TGTGCCAGCAGCCAGGGAGACAGGGGATTCGAAAAACTGTTTTTT
TRBJ1-5 once TRBV24-1 . CATSDSRDIPNQPQHF TGTGCCACCAGTGATTCTCGGGACATTCCTAATCAGCCCCAGCATTTT
TRBJ2-7 . TRBV5-1 . CASSLEFGFGEQYF TGCGCCAGCAGCTTGGAGTTTGGATTCGGCGAACAGTACTTC
TRBJ2-5 . TRBV4-2 TRBD2 CASSQDISSGGIKTQYF TGTGCCAGCAGCCAAGATATTTCTAGCGGGGGGATAAAGACCCAGTACTTC
TRBJ1-2 . TRBV6-4 . CASSDSNDGYTF TGTGCCAGCAGTGACTCAAATGATGGCTACACCTTC
TRBJ1-2 . TRBV3-1/TRBV3-2 . CASSQGSPFLQNTINYGYTF TGTGCCAGCAGCCAAGGGTCCCCTTTTTTGCAGAACACGATTAACTATGGCTACACCTTC
TRBJ1-1 . TRBV7-9 . CASSLTGRAAFF TGTGCCAGCAGCCTCACAGGGAGGGCAGCTTTCTTT
TRBJ2-7 . TRBV6-6 . CASSPRRPGFNEQYF TGTGCCAGCAGCCCCCGACGGCCGGGGTTCAACGAGCAGTACTTC
TRBJ1-1 . TRBV9 TRBD1 CASSAPGQGRTEAFF TGTGCCAGCAGCGCCCCGGGACAGGGGAGAACTGAAGCTTTCTTT
TRBJ1-6 . TRBV2 TRBD1 CASRRTGSSSPLHF TGTGCCAGCAGGAGGACAGGTAGCAGTTCACCCCTCCACTTT
TRBJ1-2 . TRBV12-3/TRBV12-4 . CASSLEGYGYTF TGTGCCAGCAGTTTAGAAGGCTATGGCTACACCTTC
TRBJ2-5 . TRBV9 TRBD2 CASNTLAGGQETQYF TGTGCCAGCAACACACTAGCGGGGGGCCAAGAGACCCAGTACTTC
TRBJ1-1 . TRBV5-1 TRBD1 CASSDGQGKGTEAFF TGCGCCAGCAGCGATGGACAGGGCAAGGGCACTGAAGCTTTCTTT
TRBJ2-1 . TRBV12-3/TRBV12-4 . CASSFAGNEQFF TGTGCCAGCAGTTTTGCAGGCAATGAGCAGTTCTTC
TRBJ1-2 once TRBV12-2 . CASRWTKVRHGYTF TGTGCAAGTCGCTGGACCAAGGTAAGACATGGCTACACCTTC
TRBJ2-3 . TRBV11-2 TRBD1 CASSLAGTGGADTQYF TGTGCCAGCAGCTTGGCCGGGACAGGGGGCGCAGATACGCAGTATTTT
TRBJ2-5 . TRBV2 TRBD2 CASKGTSGGYQETQYF TGTGCCAGCAAAGGGACTAGCGGAGGATACCAAGAGACCCAGTACTTC
TRBJ1-1 . TRBV27 . CASSSRRLFGAFF TGTGCCAGCAGTTCCCGGAGATTATTTGGAGCTTTCTTT
TRBJ2-7 once TRBV6-1 . CASSEGRERDEQYF TGTGCCAGCAGTGAAGGGAGGGAACGGGACGAGCAGTACTTC
TRBJ2-2 . TRBV5-1 . CASSLGRPSPGELFF TGCGCCAGCAGCTTGGGTCGACCCAGCCCCGGGGAGCTGTTTTTT
TRBJ1-6 . TRBV6-1 TRBD1 CASSENRGRSPLHF TGTGCCAGCAGTGAAAACAGGGGAAGGTCACCCCTCCACTTT
TRBJ1-6 . TRBV18 TRBD1 CASSPSGQGESPLHF TGTGCCAGCTCACCTTCGGGACAGGGGGAGTCACCCCTCCACTTT
TRBJ1-4 . TRBV1 . CTSSQDRVQPEKLFF TGCACCAGCAGCCAAGATAGGGTCCAGCCAGAAAAACTGTTTTTT
TRBJ2-7 . TRBV7-8 TRBD1 CASSLAGTASYEQYF TGTGCCAGCAGCTTAGCGGGGACAGCCTCCTACGAGCAGTACTTC
TRBJ1-2 . TRBV27 TRBD1 CASSQGTDYGYTF TGTGCCAGCAGTCAGGGGACAGACTATGGCTACACCTTC
TRBJ1-2 . TRBV19 TRBD1 CASKGRGESGYTF TGTGCCAGTAAGGGCAGGGGGGAAAGTGGCTACACCTTC
TRBJ2-7 . TRBV19 . CASSIRTHYEQYF TGTGCCAGTAGTATAAGGACACATTACGAGCAGTACTTC
TRBJ1-4 . TRBV28 . CASSLGWEKLFF TGTGCCAGTAGTCTGGGGTGGGAAAAACTGTTTTTT
TRBJ1-1 . TRBV19 . CASTGRTNTEAFF TGTGCCAGTACAGGCAGGACGAACACTGAAGCTTTCTTT
TRBJ1-3 . TRBV7-9 . CASMTASGNTIYF TGTGCCAGCATGACCGCCTCTGGAAACACCATATATTTT
TRBJ2-3 . TRBV5-1 TRBD2 CASSHSGGRPDTQYF TGCGCCAGCAGCCATTCGGGGGGGCGGCCAGATACGCAGTATTTT
TRBJ2-5 . TRBV5-1 TRBD1 CASSSVTGGLETQYF TGCGCCAGCAGCTCGGTGACAGGGGGGTTAGAGACCCAGTACTTC
TRBJ2-2 . TRBV19 . CASLNRITGELFF TGTGCCAGTCTTAACAGAATCACCGGGGAGCTGTTTTTT
TRBJ2-5 . TRBV5-8 . CASSLWNTPIKTQYF TGTGCCAGCAGCTTGTGGAACACCCCAATAAAGACCCAGTACTTC
TRBJ2-7 . TRBV20-1 . CSAPWGYEQYF TGCAGTGCTCCATGGGGGTACGAGCAGTACTTC
TRBJ1-4 . TRBV28 TRBD1 CASRGTGEALFF TGTGCCAGCAGGGGGACAGGGGAAGCACTGTTTTTT
TRBJ1-3 . TRBV2 . CASSTKGPSSGNTIYF TGTGCCAGCAGTACAAAGGGGCCCAGCTCTGGAAACACCATATATTTT
TRBJ1-1 . TRBV2 . CATRQDRGNTEAFF TGTGCCACACGACAGGACCGGGGGAACACTGAAGCTTTCTTT
TRBJ2-4 . TRBV29-1 TRBD1 CSVKPGQGSRIQYF TGCAGCGTAAAACCGGGACAGGGGAGTCGAATTCAGTACTTC
TRBJ1-5 . TRBV13 . CASSLGPPGQPQHF TGTGCCAGCAGCTTAGGACCCCCGGGTCAGCCCCAGCATTTT
TRBJ2-7 once TRBV6-6 . CASSYTQAYEQYF TGTGCCAGCAGTTACACCCAGGCCTACGAGCAGTACTTC
TRBJ1-4 once TRBV19 . CASSNTGTTLEKLFF TGTGCCAGTAGTAACACAGGGACAACTTTGGAAAAACTGTTTTTT
TRBJ2-5 . TRBV15 . CATSVADSQETQYF TGTGCCACCAGCGTTGCGGATAGCCAAGAGACCCAGTACTTC